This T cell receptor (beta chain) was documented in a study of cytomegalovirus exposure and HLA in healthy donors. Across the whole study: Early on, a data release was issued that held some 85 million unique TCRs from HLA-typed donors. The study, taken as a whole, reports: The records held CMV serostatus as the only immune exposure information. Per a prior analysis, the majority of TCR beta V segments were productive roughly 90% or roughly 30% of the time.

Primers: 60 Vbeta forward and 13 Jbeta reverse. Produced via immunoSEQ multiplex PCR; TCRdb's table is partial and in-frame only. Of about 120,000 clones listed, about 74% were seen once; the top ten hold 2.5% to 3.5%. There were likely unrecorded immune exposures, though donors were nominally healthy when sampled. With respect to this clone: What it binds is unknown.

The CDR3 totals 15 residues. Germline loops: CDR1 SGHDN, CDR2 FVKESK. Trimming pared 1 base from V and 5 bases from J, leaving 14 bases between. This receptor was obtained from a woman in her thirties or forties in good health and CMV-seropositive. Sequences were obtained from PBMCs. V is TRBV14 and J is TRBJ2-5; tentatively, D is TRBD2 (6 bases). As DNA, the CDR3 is TGTGCCAGCAGCCAAGTCGGAGGGGCCATGGAGACCCAGTACTTC. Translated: CASSQVGGAMETQYF.